The 11 T cell receptor beta chains presented below share a single source sample, sequenced in a study of blood T cells in healthy people across ages. A J-beta primer mix and a sample-barcoded 5' primer were used in a second PCR of roughly 6 to 12 cycles. One entry per CDR3 protein, called by TCRdb with MiXCR from the 5' RACE reads. In the table there are 870,000 or so distinct CDR3 sequences, more than 25% of which are singletons. Sequences were obtained from blood. The receptors stem from an elderly woman in good health.

This clonotype has a count of ten or more. The chain carries TRBV24-1 and TRBJ2-7, with TRBD1 matching over 8 bases. CDR1 KGHDR and CDR2 SFDVKD come from the germline V gene. The CDR3 has 15 residues. V shed 4 bases and J 1 base; nucleotides not matched to a gene: 5. The CDR3 DNA reads TGTGCCACCAGTGACGCTGGGGACAGGTCCTACGAGCAGTACTTC. Its translation is CATSDAGDRSYEQYF.

At least ten counts were recorded for this clonotype. The V and J genes are TRBV4-2 and TRBJ2-3; TRBD2 agrees at 9 bases. The V gene end was trimmed by 5 bases and the J gene end by 2 bases; junction bases not matched to a gene: 8. This CDR3 has 16 amino acids. CDR1 and CDR2 from the germline V gene are LGHNA and YNFKEQ. The DNA for the CDR3 is TGTGCCAGCAGCTCCCAAGCGGGGGGCTCCACAGATACGCAGTATTTT. This gives the protein CASSSQAGGSTDTQYF.

This clonotype was observed a few times. The V and J genes are TRBV2 and TRBJ2-1; D is undetermined. Germline lookup yields CDR1 SNHLY and CDR2 FYNNEI. The CDR3 length is 13 residues. With 7 bases removed from V and 4 bases from J, the gap between germline ends came to 11 bases. The CDR3, as DNA: TGTGCCAGCAACTACAGACGGTACAATGAGCAGTTCTTC. Translating gives CASNYRRYNEQFF.

This rearrangement joins TRBV27 to TRBJ2-4, with D perhaps TRBD2 (5 bases). V was trimmed by 7 bases and J by 13 bases, leaving 20 bases between them. CDR3 size: 13 residues. Per the germline V gene, CDR1 is MNHEY and CDR2 is SMNVEV (reference sequence). DNA of the CDR3: TGTGCCAGCACGGAGTTCAACACCGGGGAGCAGTACTTC. It specifies CASTEFNTGEQYF.

This clonotype was detected many times. The chain links TRBV3-1 to TRBJ2-1, with D perhaps being TRBD1 or TRBD2 (6 bases each). CDR1 and CDR2 from the germline V gene are LGHDT and YNNKEL (reference sequence). This CDR3 has 17 amino acids. The ends were cut back, 3 bases at V and 2 bases at J, with 17 bases in the middle. The CDR3, as DNA: TGTGCCAGCAGCCATCAGAACCGGGGGCCCCCCTACAATGAGCAGTTCTTC. Translation gives CASSHQNRGPPYNEQFF.

This clonotype was counted only a few times. The chain employs TRBV19 and TRBJ2-7; the D is unclear. The CDR3 has 13 residues. The germline CDR1 and CDR2 sequences are LNHDA and SQIVND (reference sequence). Trimming removed 6 bases at V and 9 bases at J, with 18 bases between. DNA for the CDR3: TGTGCCAGTAGACCCAACGGCGCCTTAGGGCAGTACTTC. It specifies CASRPNGALGQYF. The full variable domain, rest sourced from reference TRBV19 and TRBJ2-7, is DGGITQSPKYLFRKEGQNVTLSCEQNLNHDAMYWYRQDPGQGLRLIYYSQIVNDFQKGDIAEGYSVSREKKESFPLTVTSAQKNPTAFYLCASRPNGALGQYFGPGTRLTVT.

The chain recombines TRBV4-1 with TRBJ2-1; 9 bases line up with TRBD1. After removal of 4 bases from V and 0 bases from J, the junction contained 10 bases not matched to a gene. CDR3 length: 18 amino acids. Germline V gene sequence: CDR1 MGHRA, CDR2 YSYEKL. CDR3 nucleotide sequence: TGCGCCAGCAGCCCGGGACAGGGATCGGGAAGCTCCTACAATGAGCAGTTCTTC. Protein sequence: CASSPGQGSGSSYNEQFF.

In its sample, this clonotype was seen many times. The V and J genes are TRBV5-6 and TRBJ2-7, with a possible D match to TRBD1 (6 bases). The CDR3 contains 14 residues. Per the germline V gene, CDR1 is SGHDT and CDR2 is YYEEEE. Trimming cost V 0 bases and J 2 bases, with 9 bases left between them. CDR3 in DNA: TGTGCCAGCAGCTTGGGTGACAGGACCTACGAGCAGTACTTC. Amino acids: CASSLGDRTYEQYF.

The V and J genes are TRBV2 and TRBJ2-7; D is ambiguous. This CDR3 contains 14 residues. The germline gives CDR1 SNHLY, CDR2 FYNNEI. Trimming took 4 bases from V and 0 from J, leaving 10 bases between them. The CDR3 protein is CASSGAASSYEQYF. The CDR3 DNA reads TGTGCCAGCAGTGGCGCGGCTAGCTCCTACGAGCAGTACTTC. Full variable domain (missing parts from reference TRBV2 and TRBJ2-7): EPEVTQTPSHQVTQMGQEVILRCVPISNHLYFYWYRQILGQKVEFLVSFYNNEISEKSEIFDDQFSVERPDGSNFTLKIRSTKLEDSAMYFCASSGAASSYEQYFGPGTRLTVT.

The J gene is TRBJ1-6, the V gene TRBV6-2 or TRBV6-3; 9 bases match TRBD1. The V gene end was trimmed by 5 bases and the J gene end by 0 bases; junction bases not matched to a gene: 5. Germline V gives CDR1 MNHEY, CDR2 SVGEGT. The CDR3 extends over 17 amino acids. The CDR3 region is CASSRTGASSYNSPLHF. The DNA for the CDR3 is TGTGCCAGCAGTCGGACAGGGGCAAGCTCCTATAATTCACCCCTCCACTTT.

A remark on this clonotype: An end of the junction does not agree with germline; a read error may underlie this. The V call is TRBV24-1, the J call TRBJ2-1; TRBD1 agrees at 9 bases. This CDR3 comprises 19 residues. Germline V lookup: CDR1 KGHDR, CDR2 SFDVKD. The CDR3 here is CATLITRSPGTGRHNGQFF. The CDR3, as DNA: TGCGCCACCCTTATAACCCGTAGTCCCGGGACAGGGCGCCACAATGGGCAGTTCTTC.